Shown below are 25 T cell receptor beta chains from a single sample sequenced in a study of shared clonotypes between healthy human individuals. Naive CD8 isolation took CD45RO-negative cells positively selected for CCR7 and excluded terminally differentiated effector memory CD45RA+ cells. Libraries were prepared by immunoSEQ multiplex PCR; TCRdb keeps only in-frame clonotypes and omits some of them. The sample records around 2,000,000 clones, approximately 94% being singletons. Sequencing was done on a sample of naive CD8+ T cells sorted from blood. These receptors came from a man younger than 35 in good health.

This chain uses TRBV6-1 with TRBJ2-7; the D is unclear. The germline V and J ends were trimmed by 8 bases and 2 bases, with 16 bases remaining between them. The CDR3 loop spans 14 amino acids. CDR1 MNHNS and CDR2 SASEGT come from the germline V gene. CDR3 nucleotides: TGTGCCAGCTTCTTAGAGGAGAAGACCTACGAGCAGTACTTC. Translation: CASFLEEKTYEQYF.

The chain carries TRBV21-1 and TRBJ1-6. TRBV21-1 is annotated as a pseudogene. This CDR3 contains 15 residues. CDR3 bases: TGTGCCAGCAGCATAGGGAGGGAGGATAATTCACCCCTCCACTTT. It translates to CASSIGREDNSPLHF.

The chain couples TRBV4-3 to TRBJ1-4; no reliable D call. Germline assignment: CDR1 LGHNA and CDR2 YSLEER. The CDR3 has 16 residues. V was clipped by 0 bases and J by 2 bases, with 10 bases between them. The CDR3 bases are TGCGCCAGCAGCCAAGAGCAGCACGGGACTAATGAAAAACTGTTTTTT. Protein sequence: CASSQEQHGTNEKLFF.

This chain joins TRBV5-6 and TRBJ2-3; 9 nucleotides agree with TRBD1. CDR3 length: 16 residues. V lost 3 bases, J lost 3 bases, and 8 bases stayed unmatched. The germline gives CDR1 SGHDT, CDR2 YYEEEE. As DNA, the CDR3 is TGTGCCAGCAGCTCCGGGACAGGGATCTCGACAGATACGCAGTATTTT. Protein product: CASSSGTGISTDTQYF.

The V and J genes are TRBV27 and TRBJ2-7; TRBD2 aligns across 13 bases. Trimming at V came to 4 bases and at J to 7 bases, leaving 4 bases not matched to a gene. Germline-derived CDR1 and CDR2 are MNHEY and SMNVEV (reference sequence). The CDR3 loop spans 14 amino acids. CDR3 sequence: CASSSGLAGTEQYF. The CDR3 bases are TGTGCCAGCAGTTCGGGACTAGCGGGGACTGAGCAGTACTTC.

This chain links TRBV9 with TRBJ2-6, with TRBD1 matching over 9 bases. This CDR3 is built from 22 residues. Germline CDR1 and CDR2: SGDLS and YYNGEE. Germline trimming cut 0 bases from V and 1 base from J; bases unmatched to any gene: 17. The CDR3 protein is CASSVAPGQGNKKESGANVLTF. CDR3 nucleotide sequence: TGTGCCAGCAGCGTAGCTCCGGGACAGGGTAATAAGAAGGAATCTGGGGCCAACGTCCTGACTTTC.

The rearrangement joins TRBV5-6 to TRBJ2-7, with D possibly TRBD1 on 5 matching bases. The CDR3 is made up of 15 amino acids. V dropped 5 bases and J dropped 0 bases, with 15 bases sitting between them. Germline V gene data show CDR1 as SGHDT and CDR2 as YYEEEE. This chain's CDR3 is CASSGWGQLSYEQYF. The CDR3 bases are TGTGCCAGCAGTGGTTGGGGCCAACTCTCCTACGAGCAGTACTTC.

The chain combines TRBV28 with TRBJ2-7; D possibly corresponds to TRBD2 (5 bases). There are 14 residues in the CDR3. Trimming took 4 bases from V and 2 from J, leaving 12 bases between them. Germline V CDR1 and CDR2: MDHEN, SYDVKM. The DNA of the CDR3 is TGTGCCAGCAGTTCCCCCCGGGAAACCTACGAGCAGTACTTC. Encoded protein: CASSSPRETYEQYF.

This chain joins TRBV19 and TRBJ2-7, with 11 bases identical to TRBD1. This CDR3 is built from 14 residues. Trimming took 5 bases from V and 6 from J; bases not matched to a gene: 6. From germline, CDR1 is LNHDA and CDR2 SQIVND (reference sequence). Here the CDR3 DNA reads TGTGCCAGTAGTTTACGGACAGGGGGCAGCGAGCAGTACTTC. Its protein is CASSLRTGGSEQYF.

This rearrangement joins TRBV6-5 to TRBJ2-7; D is possibly TRBD2 (5 bases). The ends were cut back, 6 bases at V and 4 bases at J, with 7 bases in the middle. From germline, CDR1 is MNHEY and CDR2 SVGAGI. This CDR3 has 11 residues. CDR3 DNA: TGTGCCAGCAGGGACTTTTACGAGCAGTACTTC. Its translation is CASRDFYEQYF.

V usage is TRBV27 and J usage is TRBJ2-2; D is undetermined. Germline lookup yields CDR1 MNHEY and CDR2 SMNVEV (reference sequence). The CDR3 extends over 13 amino acids. Trimming stripped 3 bases from V and 5 bases from J, with 7 bases between. CDR3 amino acids: CASSFPPTGELFF. The CDR3 nucleotides are TGTGCCAGCAGTTTCCCCCCAACCGGGGAGCTGTTTTTT.

V is TRBV5-6 and J is TRBJ2-7; 7 bases map to TRBD2. Germline trimming cut 5 bases from V and 3 bases from J; bases unmatched to any gene: 14. In germline, CDR1 is SGHDT, CDR2 YYEEEE. The CDR3 covers 16 residues. The CDR3 DNA is TGTGCCAGCAGTCGGGACTATATGCCTCTCCTCTACGAGCAGTACTTC. It encodes CASSRDYMPLLYEQYF.

The chain couples TRBV9 to TRBJ1-1; 7 bases agree with TRBD1. The CDR3 sequence is 15 residues long. The ends lost 0 bases at V and 1 base at J; junction bases unmatched: 3. The germline gives CDR1 SGDLS, CDR2 YYNGEE. CDR3 in amino acids: CASSVETGWNTEAFF. The CDR3 bases are TGTGCCAGCAGCGTAGAGACAGGGTGGAACACTGAAGCTTTCTTT.

This clone was counted once. This sequence joins TRBV11-1 and TRBJ2-1, with TRBD2 matching over 7 bases. J gave up 0 bases and V 1 base, and 3 bases lay outside the gene matches. This CDR3 has 16 residues. Germline assignment: CDR1 SGHAT and CDR2 FQDESV (reference sequence). CDR3 residues: CASSLERTSSYNEQFF. DNA for the CDR3: TGTGCCAGCAGCTTAGAAAGGACTAGCTCCTACAATGAGCAGTTCTTC.

This chain uses TRBV7-8 with TRBJ2-3; TRBD2 matches 9 bases. The length of the CDR3 is 15 residues. The J segment lost 4 bases and the V segment lost 5 bases, leaving 7 bases of the junction unmatched. Germline V CDR1 and CDR2: SGHVS, FQNEAQ. The CDR3 sequence is CASSLSGGSADTQYF. DNA for the CDR3: TGTGCCAGCAGCCTTAGCGGGGGCTCTGCAGATACGCAGTATTTT.

The rearrangement joins TRBV9 to TRBJ2-1, with TRBD2 matching 10 bases. Germline V gene sequence: CDR1 SGDLS, CDR2 YYNGEE. The CDR3 spans 13 residues. V shed 7 bases, J shed 8 bases, and the junction held 6 bases outside the gene matches. CDR3 coding DNA: TGTGCCAGCGGGACTAGCGTCTTCGATGAGCAGTTCTTC. It is translated as CASGTSVFDEQFF.

This clone was found once. The genes are TRBV7-9 and TRBJ2-3; D possibly matches TRBD1 or TRBD2 (6 bases each). This CDR3 has 15 residues. Germline loops: CDR1 SEHNR, CDR2 FQNEAQ (reference sequence). The V end lost 5 bases, the J end lost 4 bases, and 16 bases lay between the germline ends. The CDR3 sequence is CASSPRIGGPDTQYF. The DNA for the CDR3 is TGTGCCAGCAGCCCTCGGATTGGGGGGCCAGATACGCAGTATTTT.

The V gene is TRBV4-1, the J gene TRBJ1-1, with D perhaps TRBD1 (5 bases). The CDR3 spans 13 residues. Germline V gene data show CDR1 as MGHRA and CDR2 as YSYEKL. V lost 8 bases, J lost 5 bases, and 15 bases lay in between. CDR3 loop: CASRSMEGTEAFF. In nucleotides, the CDR3 is TGCGCCAGCCGCTCAATGGAGGGGACTGAAGCTTTCTTT.

The chain uses TRBV6-5 and TRBJ2-5; the match to TRBD1 covers 9 bases. Looked up from germline, CDR1 is MNHEY and CDR2 is SVGAGI. V lost 2 bases to trimming and J lost 0 bases; unmatched junction nucleotides: 1. The CDR3 runs 15 residues. DNA for the CDR3: TGTGCCAGCAGTTACGACAGGGGGTACCAAGAGACCCAGTACTTC. Its translation is CASSYDRGYQETQYF.

This chain joins TRBV10-1 and TRBJ1-1; 7 bases agree with TRBD1. Per the germline V gene, CDR1 is WNHNN and CDR2 is SYGVQD (reference sequence). The CDR3 loop spans 13 amino acids. Trimming took 5 bases from V and 4 from J; bases not matched to a gene: 4. The CDR3 coding sequence is TGCGCCAGCAGTTCCTACAGGGGCACTGAAGCTTTCTTT. It encodes CASSSYRGTEAFF.

This rearrangement joins TRBV5-6 to TRBJ2-3, with TRBD1 as a possible D gene (6 bases). Germline V lookup: CDR1 SGHDT, CDR2 YYEEEE. This CDR3 region has 11 residues. V lost 3 bases and J lost 9, with 8 bases in between. DNA of the CDR3: TGTGCCAGCAGCTCGGACAGAACGCAGTATTTT. It codes for CASSSDRTQYF.

Points on this clone: In the same sample, other DNA sequences code for this CDR3. This chain joins TRBV4-1 and TRBJ1-5; no definite D call. V was clipped by 0 bases and J by 6 bases, with 6 bases between them. Per germline, CDR1 MGHRA and CDR2 YSYEKL. The CDR3 runs 13 residues. CDR3 nucleotides: TGCGCCAGCAGCCAAGACCCGGGTCAGCCCCAGCATTTT. It encodes CASSQDPGQPQHF.

V and J are TRBV10-3 and TRBJ2-5; 7 bases are shared with TRBD2. J was trimmed by 0 bases and V by 4 bases; bases with no gene match: 8. This CDR3 is 16 amino acids long. Per the germline V gene, CDR1 is ENHRY and CDR2 is SYGVKD. DNA for the CDR3: TGTGCCATCAGTGCCGGGCTAGCGGATGACCAAGAGACCCAGTACTTC. Amino acid sequence: CAISAGLADDQETQYF.

This clone was detected only once. The chain couples TRBV7-8 to TRBJ2-3; 14 bases match TRBD2. The CDR3 totals 17 residues. CDR1 is SGHVS and CDR2 is FQNEAQ in the germline V gene. The ends lost 5 bases at V and 4 bases at J; junction bases unmatched: 8. The CDR3 is CASSPTTSGGASDTQYF. DNA for the CDR3: TGTGCCAGCAGCCCAACGACTAGCGGGGGGGCCTCAGATACGCAGTATTTT.

In DNA form, the CDR3 reads TGTGCCATCAGTGATGCAACTAATGAAAAACTGTTTTTT. Translation: CAISDATNEKLFF. V and J are TRBV10-3 and TRBJ1-4; the D is unclear. From germline, CDR1 is ENHRY and CDR2 SYGVKD. The CDR3 spans 13 residues. Trimming left V 3 bases short and J 0 bases short, with 2 bases between.